The next 2 T cell receptor beta chains were all read from a single sample in a study of cytomegalovirus exposure and HLA in healthy donors. PCR primers comprised 60 Vbeta and 13 Jbeta primers. Profiled with immunoSEQ multiplex PCR; TCRdb holds only in-frame clones, not every one. The sample holds over 100,000 clones, 73% seen once. What was sequenced was PBMCs. These receptors were collected from a man aged 40-49 years in good health and CMV-seronegative.

This rearrangement joins TRBV6-5 to TRBJ2-7; 7 nucleotides match TRBD2. Germline CDR1 MNHEY, CDR2 SVGAGI. After removal of 8 bases from V and 6 bases from J, the junction contained 10 bases not matched to a gene. The CDR3 length is 13 residues. The CDR3 sequence: CASGRTRSCEQYF. The CDR3 DNA reads as TGTGCCAGCGGTCGGACTAGATCTTGCGAGCAGTACTTC.

This clone was observed a handful of times. This chain connects TRBV7-2 to TRBJ2-7; D not certain. Deletions cut 3 bases from V and 3 bases from J, with 9 bases between. The CDR3 is 13 residues long. Germline V gene data show CDR1 as SGHTA and CDR2 as FQGNSA. The CDR3 sequence: CASSLNRNYEQYF. CDR3 DNA sequence: TGTGCCAGCAGCTTGAACAGAAACTACGAGCAGTACTTC.